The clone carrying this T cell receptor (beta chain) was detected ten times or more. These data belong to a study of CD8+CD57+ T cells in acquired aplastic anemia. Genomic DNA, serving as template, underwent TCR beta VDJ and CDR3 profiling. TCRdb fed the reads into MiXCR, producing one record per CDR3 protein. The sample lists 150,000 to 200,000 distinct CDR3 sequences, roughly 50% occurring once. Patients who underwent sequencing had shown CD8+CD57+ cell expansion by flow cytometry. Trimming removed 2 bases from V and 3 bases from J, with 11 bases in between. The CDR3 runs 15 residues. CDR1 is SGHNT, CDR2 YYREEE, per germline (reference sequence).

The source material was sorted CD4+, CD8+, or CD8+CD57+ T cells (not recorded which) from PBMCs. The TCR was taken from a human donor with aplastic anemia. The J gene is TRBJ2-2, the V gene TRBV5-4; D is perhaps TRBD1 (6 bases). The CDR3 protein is CASSLQGWDTGELFF. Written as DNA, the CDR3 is TGTGCCAGCAGCTTACAGGGTTGGGACACCGGGGAGCTGTTTTTT.